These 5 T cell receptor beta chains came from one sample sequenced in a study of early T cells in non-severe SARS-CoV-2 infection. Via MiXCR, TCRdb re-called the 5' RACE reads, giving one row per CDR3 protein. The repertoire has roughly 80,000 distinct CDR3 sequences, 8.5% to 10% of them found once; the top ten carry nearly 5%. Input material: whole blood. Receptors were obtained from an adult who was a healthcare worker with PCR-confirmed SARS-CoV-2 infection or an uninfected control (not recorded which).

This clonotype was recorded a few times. CDR3 nucleotide sequence: TGTGCCAGCAGTTTCGGGAGCACTGAAGCTTTCTTT. It translates to CASSFGSTEAFF. The chain links TRBV28 to TRBJ1-1; D gene unclear. There are 12 residues in the CDR3. CDR1 and CDR2 (germline): MDHEN, SYDVKM. V lost 3 bases and J 4 bases, leaving 6 bases between the germline ends.

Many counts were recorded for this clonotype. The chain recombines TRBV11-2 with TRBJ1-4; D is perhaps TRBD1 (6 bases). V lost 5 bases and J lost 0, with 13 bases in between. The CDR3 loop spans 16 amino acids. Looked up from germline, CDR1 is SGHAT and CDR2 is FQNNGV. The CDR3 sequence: CASSIPGQATNEKLFF. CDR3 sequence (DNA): TGTGCCAGCAGCATACCGGGACAAGCAACTAATGAAAAACTGTTTTTT. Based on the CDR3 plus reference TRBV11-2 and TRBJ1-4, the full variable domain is EAGVAQSPRYKIIEKRQSVAFWCNPISGHATLYWYQQILGQGPKLLIQFQNNGVVDDSQLPKDRFSAERLKGVDSTLKIQPAKLEDSAVYLCASSIPGQATNEKLFFGSGTQLSVL.

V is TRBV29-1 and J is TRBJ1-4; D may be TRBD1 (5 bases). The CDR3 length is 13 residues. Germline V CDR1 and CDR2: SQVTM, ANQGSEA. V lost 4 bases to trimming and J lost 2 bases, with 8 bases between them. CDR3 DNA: TGCAGCGTTGTGCGGGGCACTAATGAAAAACTGTTTTTT. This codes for CSVVRGTNEKLFF.

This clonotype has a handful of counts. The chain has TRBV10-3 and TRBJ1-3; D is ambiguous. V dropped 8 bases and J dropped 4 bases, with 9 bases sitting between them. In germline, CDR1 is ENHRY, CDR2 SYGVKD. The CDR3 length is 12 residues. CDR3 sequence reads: CAIRDGGNTIYF. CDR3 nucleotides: TGTGCCATCCGAGACGGGGGAAACACCATATATTTT.

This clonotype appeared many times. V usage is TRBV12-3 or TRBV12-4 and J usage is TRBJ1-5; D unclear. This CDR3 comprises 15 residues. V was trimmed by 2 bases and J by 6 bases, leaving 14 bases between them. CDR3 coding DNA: TGTGCCAGCAGTTTAAGACCCGCCGAGAGTCAGCCCCAGCATTTT. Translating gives CASSLRPAESQPQHF.